These T cell receptor beta chains were read from a single sample in a study of blood T cell repertoires in COVID-19. TCRdb keeps only in-frame clones here, not all; method: immunoSEQ multiplex PCR. The data contain over 100,000 clones, 84% of them seen just once; the ten biggest clones take up 9% to 15%. Sequencing was done on a sample of peripheral blood. Every receptor here comes from a woman aged 60 to 75 with acute or convalescent COVID-19. The CDR3 runs from the conserved cysteine through the conserved F or W. A D gene is named only where the DNA matches it firmly. A row's size may be missing; if present it is once, few, many or a size class.

v_gene	j_gene	abundance	d_gene	CDR3aa	CDR3nt
TRBV7-9	TRBJ1-1	-	TRBD1	CASSLPSQTDRDYTEAFF	TGTGCCAGCAGCTTACCTTCTCAGACGGACAGGGACTACACTGAAGCTTTCTTT
TRBV10-2	TRBJ2-5	once	-	CASSALLRETQYF	TGCGCCAGCAGTGCATTGCTTCGGGAGACCCAGTACTTC
TRBV18	TRBJ1-6	-	TRBD1	CASSPGQGLGSPLHF	TGTGCCAGCTCACCGGGACAGGGCCTAGGTTCACCCCTCCACTTT
TRBV5-1	TRBJ1-5	once	-	CASSVADSRNQPQHF	TGCGCCAGCAGTGTGGCAGACTCCCGCAATCAGCCCCAGCATTTT
TRBV27	TRBJ1-1	-	-	CASSQGIRTEAFF	TGTGCCAGCTCGCAGGGGATTCGCACTGAAGCTTTCTTT
TRBV6-5	TRBJ1-2	-	TRBD1	CASMDREEGGYTF	TGTGCCAGCATGGACAGGGAGGAAGGTGGCTACACCTTC
TRBV25-1	TRBJ1-6	once	-	CASSGPGHVANSPLHF	TGTGCCAGCAGTGGTCCCGGTCATGTCGCCAATTCACCCCTCCACTTT
TRBV6-8	TRBJ1-6	-	-	CASSNLGGQGILSPLHF	TGTGCCAGCAGCAATCTCGGTGGGCAGGGGATACTTTCACCCCTCCACTTT
TRBV24-1	TRBJ2-3	-	TRBD2	CATEAGDTQYF	TGTGCCACCGAAGCGGGGGATACGCAGTATTTT
TRBV11-3	TRBJ1-1	-	-	CASSLAGGTEAFF	TGTGCCAGCAGCCTAGCCGGGGGCACTGAAGCTTTCTTT
TRBV9	TRBJ1-1	-	TRBD1	CASSVGQGAYTEAFF	TGTGCCAGCAGCGTAGGGCAGGGGGCGTACACTGAAGCTTTCTTT
TRBV4-1	TRBJ2-3	-	TRBD1	CASSQDRGRTDTQYF	TGCGCCAGCAGCCAGGACAGGGGACGCACAGATACGCAGTATTTT
TRBV20-1	TRBJ1-2	few	TRBD1	CSAKGAGYTF	TGCAGTGCTAAGGGGGCAGGCTACACCTTC
TRBV7-8	TRBJ2-5	-	TRBD1	CASSLPDREETQYF	TGTGCCAGCAGCTTACCCGACAGGGAAGAGACCCAGTACTTC
TRBV24-1	TRBJ2-3	-	TRBD2	CATSAAGGSTDTQYF	TGTGCCACCAGTGCGGCGGGGGGTAGCACAGATACGCAGTATTTT
TRBV27	TRBJ1-4	-	TRBD1	CASSLNRGDEKLFF	TGTGCCAGCAGTTTGAACAGGGGGGATGAAAAACTGTTTTTT
TRBV18	TRBJ1-1	-	TRBD1	CASSPSEGGQMNTEAFF	TGTGCCAGCTCACCATCTGAGGGGGGACAGATGAACACTGAAGCTTTCTTT
TRBV11-3	TRBJ2-1	-	TRBD1	CASSLVGTGDNEQFF	TGTGCCAGCAGCTTAGTAGGGACAGGAGACAATGAGCAGTTCTTC
TRBV10-3	TRBJ1-2	-	-	CAISEVNYGYTF	TGTGCCATCAGTGAGGTAAACTATGGCTACACCTTC
TRBV7-3	TRBJ2-1	-	-	CASSLRQYNEQFF	TGTGCCAGCAGCCTTAGACAGTACAATGAGCAGTTCTTC
TRBV14	TRBJ1-1	-	-	CASSQVGGAEAFF	TGTGCCAGCAGCCAAGTCGGTGGAGCTGAAGCTTTCTTT
TRBV19	TRBJ1-3	-	TRBD1	CASHRGSSDGNTIYF	TGTGCCAGTCACAGGGGGTCCTCGGATGGAAACACCATATATTTT
TRBV6-1	TRBJ1-1	-	TRBD1	CASSELTGWTNTEAFF	TGTGCCAGCAGTGAACTGACAGGGTGGACCAACACTGAAGCTTTCTTT
TRBV18	TRBJ1-3	-	TRBD1	CASSPRIQDRDRNTIYF	TGTGCCAGCTCACCAAGAATTCAGGACAGGGACAGAAACACCATATATTTT
TRBV6-1	TRBJ2-1	few	TRBD1	CASSVTPGQGGNEQFF	TGTGCCAGCAGTGTCACACCGGGACAGGGCGGAAATGAGCAGTTCTTC
TRBV5-4	TRBJ1-3	once	-	CASSSDGNTIYF	TGTGCCAGCAGTAGCGACGGAAACACCATATATTTT
TRBV9	TRBJ2-3	-	-	CASSVGLSLKDTQYF	TGTGCCAGCAGCGTAGGGCTTTCCCTCAAAGATACGCAGTATTTT
TRBV19	TRBJ2-2	few	-	CASSMGQNTGELFF	TGTGCCAGTAGTATGGGACAAAACACCGGGGAGCTGTTTTTT
TRBV6-5	TRBJ2-2	-	-	CASSTGQNTGELFF	TGTGCCAGCAGTACGGGACAGAACACCGGGGAGCTGTTTTTT
TRBV11-3	TRBJ2-3	-	TRBD2	CASSSGLAGSTDTQYF	TGTGCCAGCAGCTCGGGACTAGCGGGGAGCACAGATACGCAGTATTTT
TRBV4-2	TRBJ1-2	-	TRBD1	CASSPGTGEDYGYTF	TGTGCCAGCAGCCCGGGGACAGGGGAGGACTATGGCTACACCTTC
TRBV15	TRBJ1-1	-	-	CATSREANTEAFF	TGTGCCACCAGCAGAGAAGCCAACACTGAAGCTTTCTTT
TRBV9	TRBJ1-4	-	-	CASSVGPREKLFF	TGTGCCAGCAGCGTAGGACCGAGGGAAAAACTGTTTTTT
TRBV11-2	TRBJ1-1	-	-	CASSLDLSEAFF	TGTGCCAGCAGCTTAGATCTGAGTGAAGCTTTCTTT
TRBV5-1	TRBJ1-4	-	-	CASSISGDEKLFF	TGCGCCAGCTCAATCTCGGGGGATGAAAAACTGTTTTTT
TRBV25-1	TRBJ2-1	-	TRBD1	CASSVQGALDEQFF	TGTGCCAGCAGTGTCCAGGGGGCTCTTGATGAGCAGTTCTTC
TRBV5-6	TRBJ1-1	once	-	CASSYPSGGLNTEAFF	TGTGCCAGCAGCTATCCAAGTGGGGGACTTAACACTGAAGCTTTCTTT
TRBV11-1	TRBJ1-2	-	-	CASSLGQSNYGYTF	TGTGCCAGCAGCTTAGGGCAGTCTAACTATGGCTACACCTTC
TRBV5-1	TRBJ1-5	-	TRBD1	CASSLDGNTGANQPQHF	TGCGCCAGCAGCTTGGATGGTAACACAGGGGCCAATCAGCCCCAGCATTTT
TRBV23-1	TRBJ1-4	once	-	CATLRGREKLFF	TGCGCCACACTTAGGGGCAGGGAAAAACTGTTTTTT
TRBV21-1	TRBJ1-2	few	-	CASSKTGQNYYGYTF	TGTGCCAGCAGCAAAACGGGACAGAATTACTATGGCTACACCTTC
TRBV27	TRBJ2-7	-	TRBD1	CASSPYDRGPYEQYF	TGTGCCAGCAGTCCCTACGACAGGGGACCCTACGAGCAGTACTTC
TRBV7-9	TRBJ1-2	-	-	CASSFVSDGLYGYTF	TGTGCCAGCAGCTTCGTCTCGGACGGACTTTATGGCTACACCTTC
TRBV11-2	TRBJ2-7	-	TRBD1	CASSLNRGQGLYEQYF	TGTGCCAGCAGCTTAAATCGGGGACAGGGTCTGTACGAGCAGTACTTC
TRBV11-2	TRBJ1-2	-	-	CASSLYSGWNYGYTF	TGTGCCAGCAGCTTATATTCAGGGTGGAACTATGGCTACACCTTC
TRBV7-9	TRBJ1-4	-	-	CASAGWGATNEKLFF	TGTGCCAGCGCCGGGTGGGGGGCAACTAATGAAAAACTGTTTTTT
TRBV9	TRBJ2-3	medium-sized	TRBD1	CASSATGGIDTQYF	TGTGCCAGCAGCGCGACAGGGGGAATAGATACGCAGTATTTT
TRBV18	TRBJ1-1	-	-	CASSPNYGGSTEAFF	TGTGCCAGCTCCCCAAACTACGGGGGATCCACTGAAGCTTTCTTT
TRBV12-5	TRBJ1-2	few	-	CASGLGTEYGYTF	TGTGCTAGTGGTTTGGGGACAGAGTATGGCTACACCTTC
TRBV2	TRBJ1-2	-	-	CASSADPGGGYTF	TGTGCCAGCAGCGCCGATCCGGGAGGTGGCTACACCTTC
TRBV6-1	TRBJ2-5	-	-	CASSEVGDKYRRETQYF	TGTGCCAGCAGTGAGGTGGGGGACAAGTATAGGCGGGAGACCCAGTACTTC
TRBV3-1/TRBV3-2	TRBJ1-4	-	TRBD1	CASSQDRDRGEKLFF	TGTGCCAGCAGCCAAGACCGGGACAGGGGAGAAAAACTGTTTTTT
TRBV12-3/TRBV12-4	TRBJ1-1	-	TRBD1	CASSDRGEAFF	TGTGCCAGCAGCGACAGGGGGGAAGCTTTCTTT
TRBV19	TRBJ1-1	-	-	CASSLYRTPNTEAFF	TGTGCCAGTAGTTTGTACAGGACCCCGAACACTGAAGCTTTCTTT